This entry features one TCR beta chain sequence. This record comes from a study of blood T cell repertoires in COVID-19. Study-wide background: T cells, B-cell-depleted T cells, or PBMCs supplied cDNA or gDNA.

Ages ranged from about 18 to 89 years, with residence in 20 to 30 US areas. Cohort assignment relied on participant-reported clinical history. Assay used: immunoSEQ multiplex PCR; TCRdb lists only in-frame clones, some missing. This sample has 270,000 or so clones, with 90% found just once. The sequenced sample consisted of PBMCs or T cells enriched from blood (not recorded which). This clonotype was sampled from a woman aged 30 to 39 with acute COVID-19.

The CDR3 reads CASSSGRGTDTQYF. CDR3 bases: TGTGCCAGCAGTTCGGGACGGGGGACAGATACGCAGTATTTT. V gene TRBV6-5 combines with J gene TRBJ2-3, with a possible D match to TRBD2 (6 bases). Trimming took 4 bases from V and 3 from J, leaving 11 bases between them. The CDR3 is 14 amino acids. Germline CDR1 reads MNHEY; CDR2 reads SVGAGI.